The clone carrying this T cell receptor (beta chain) was counted between two and nine times. These data belong to a study of CD8 T cells in ankylosing spondylitis. TCRdb used MiXCR to reprocess the 5' RACE reads, holding one entry per CDR3 protein. The sample has 200,000 to 300,000 distinct CDR3 sequences, roughly a tenth seen once. The sequence was collected from a male donor with ankylosing spondylitis or in good health (not recorded which). What was sequenced was blood, either unsorted or a sorted T cell fraction (not recorded which).

This chain's CDR3 is CASSLALGVTEAFF. As DNA, the CDR3 is TGTGCCAGCAGCTTAGCGCTGGGAGTCACTGAAGCTTTCTTT. The chain couples TRBV7-2 to TRBJ1-1, with D unresolved. This CDR3 is 14 amino acids long. The germline V gene has CDR1 SGHTA and CDR2 FQGNSA. The germline V and J ends were trimmed by 0 bases and 4 bases, with 9 bases remaining between them.